These 12 T cell receptor beta chains share one sample of origin, sequenced in a study of cytomegalovirus exposure and HLA in healthy donors. With 60 Vbeta and 13 Jbeta primers, the PCR was carried out. Data came from immunoSEQ multiplex PCR; TCRdb stores just in-frame clones and leaves some out. Among 120,000 or so clones listed, approximately 17% were seen once. Material for sequencing was PBMCs. The receptors here all came from a female donor in good health and CMV-seropositive.

The rearrangement joins TRBV19 to TRBJ1-4; 7 bases line up with TRBD1. Trimming cost V 3 bases and J 7 bases; bases outside gene matches: 14. In germline, CDR1 is LNHDA, CDR2 SQIVND (reference sequence). The CDR3 covers 17 residues. CDR3 bases: TGTGCCAGTAGTATCCGACCTCACCAGGGGGGAGGTGAAAAACTGTTTTTT. Protein: CASSIRPHQGGGEKLFF.

The V gene is TRBV7-2, the J gene TRBJ2-7; 7 bases are shared with TRBD1. The CDR3 is made up of 15 amino acids. V lost 5 bases and J lost 4; bases outside the gene matches: 11. Germline lookup yields CDR1 SGHTA and CDR2 FQGNSA. In DNA form, the CDR3 reads TGTGCCAGCAGCCCGTCGCGACAGGGATATTACGAGCAGTACTTC. Protein sequence: CASSPSRQGYYEQYF.

Only a few counts were recorded for this clone. This chain uses TRBV4-1 with TRBJ1-6; no definite D call. The CDR3 totals 12 residues. Deletions cut 2 bases from V and 10 bases from J, with 6 bases between. Germline V CDR1 and CDR2: MGHRA, YSYEKL. The CDR3 region is CASSQQRSPLHF. Here the CDR3 DNA reads TGCGCCAGCAGCCAACAACGGTCACCCCTCCACTTT.

With respect to this clone: The identical CDR3 is also encoded by other nucleotide sequences in the sample. This chain connects TRBV27 to TRBJ2-7; TRBD1 aligns across 7 bases. Germline assignment: CDR1 MNHEY and CDR2 SMNVEV (reference sequence). CDR3 length: 14 residues. Unmatched junction bases numbered 8, after V lost 3 bases and J lost 6 bases. DNA for the CDR3: TGTGCCAGCAGTTTCCTCGACAGGGCAGGCGAGCAGTACTTC. Translated, it gives CASSFLDRAGEQYF.

V gene TRBV14 combines with J gene TRBJ2-7, with 7 bases matching TRBD1. Germline CDR1 is SGHDN and CDR2 is FVKESK. The V gene end was trimmed by 11 bases and the J gene end by 5 bases; junction bases not matched to a gene: 15. CDR3 length: 14 amino acids. The CDR3 here is CASRGSDRENEQYF. CDR3 DNA sequence: TGTGCCTCCCGGGGATCTGACAGGGAAAACGAGCAGTACTTC.

This clone was detected a few times. The CDR3 DNA reads as TGTGCCAGCAGTGAGACAGGGAGGTCCCAGTACTTC. Amino acids: CASSETGRSQYF. The V gene is TRBV6-1, the J gene TRBJ2-5; weak D call: TRBD1 (7 bases). The CDR3 runs to 12 residues. Germline loops: CDR1 MNHNS, CDR2 SASEGT. V was cut by 3 bases and J by 9 bases, with 11 bases left in between.

This clone was counted a few times. This chain connects TRBV6-5 to TRBJ1-2, with a possible D match to TRBD1 (5 bases). This CDR3 spans 13 amino acids. Germline loops: CDR1 MNHEY, CDR2 SVGAGI. V was trimmed by 0 bases and J by 3 bases, leaving 5 bases between them. The CDR3 sequence is CASSYSGHYGYTF. CDR3 DNA sequence: TGTGCCAGCAGTTACTCGGGGCACTATGGCTACACCTTC.

V is TRBV12-5 and J is TRBJ1-4; perhaps TRBD1 as D (6 bases). CDR1 and CDR2 from the germline V gene are LGHNT and FRNRAP. Deletions cut 2 bases from V and 3 bases from J, with 10 bases between. The CDR3 runs 15 residues. The CDR3 DNA reads as TGTGCTAGTGGTTTGCGGGGGGCGTCTAATGAAAAACTGTTTTTT. Encoded protein: CASGLRGASNEKLFF.

This clone has more than one count but fewer than ten. The chain couples TRBV9 to TRBJ1-2; the D is unclear. The V and J ends lost 2 bases and 2 bases respectively, with 13 bases between them. From germline, CDR1 is SGDLS and CDR2 YYNGEE. The CDR3 totals 15 residues. In DNA, the CDR3 is TGTGCCAGCAGCGTCAACACCGTAACGAACTATGGCTACACCTTC. Translated: CASSVNTVTNYGYTF.

This clone was seen more than once but under ten times. The J gene is TRBJ1-1, the V gene TRBV7-2; D not resolved. Trimming left V 3 bases short and J 12 bases short, with 14 bases between. The germline V gene has CDR1 SGHTA and CDR2 FQGNSA. The CDR3 is made up of 12 amino acids. CDR3 DNA: TGTGCCAGCAGCTTTTATCCGGGATCGCCTTTCTTT. It translates to CASSFYPGSPFF.

The CDR3 loop is CASSLTRGDYGYTF. As DNA, the CDR3 is TGTGCCAGCAGCTTAACCAGGGGGGACTATGGCTACACCTTC. The genes are TRBV7-2 and TRBJ1-2, with TRBD1 matching 7 bases. The V gene end was trimmed by 2 bases and the J gene end by 3 bases; junction bases not matched to a gene: 3. Germline loops: CDR1 SGHTA, CDR2 FQGNSA. The CDR3 spans 14 residues.

The chain uses TRBV9 and TRBJ2-2; possible D gene TRBD1, 5 bases. The CDR3 sequence is 16 residues long. Germline CDR1 SGDLS, CDR2 YYNGEE. Between the trimmed V and J ends, which lost 2 bases and 0 bases, there was a span of 11 bases. CDR3 loop: CASSVDSSPNTGELFF. In nucleotides, the CDR3 is TGTGCCAGCAGCGTTGACAGTAGCCCGAACACCGGGGAGCTGTTTTTT.